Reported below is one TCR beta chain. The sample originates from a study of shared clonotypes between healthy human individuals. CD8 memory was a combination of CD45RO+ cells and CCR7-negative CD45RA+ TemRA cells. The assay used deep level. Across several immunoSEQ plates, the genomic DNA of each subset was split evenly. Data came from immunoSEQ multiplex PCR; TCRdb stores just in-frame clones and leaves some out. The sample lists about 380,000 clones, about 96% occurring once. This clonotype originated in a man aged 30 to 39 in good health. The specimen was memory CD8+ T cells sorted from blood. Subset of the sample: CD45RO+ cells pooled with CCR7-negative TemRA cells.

The CDR3, as DNA: TGTGCCACCAGCACCTGGACTAGCGGGATCTACGAGCAGTACTTC. Translated: CATSTWTSGIYEQYF. The chain links TRBV15 to TRBJ2-7; 12 bases map to TRBD2. Per germline, CDR1 LNHNV and CDR2 YYDKDF (reference sequence). The CDR3 extends over 15 amino acids. V was pared by 4 bases and J by 3 bases, with 4 bases of the junction left unmatched.